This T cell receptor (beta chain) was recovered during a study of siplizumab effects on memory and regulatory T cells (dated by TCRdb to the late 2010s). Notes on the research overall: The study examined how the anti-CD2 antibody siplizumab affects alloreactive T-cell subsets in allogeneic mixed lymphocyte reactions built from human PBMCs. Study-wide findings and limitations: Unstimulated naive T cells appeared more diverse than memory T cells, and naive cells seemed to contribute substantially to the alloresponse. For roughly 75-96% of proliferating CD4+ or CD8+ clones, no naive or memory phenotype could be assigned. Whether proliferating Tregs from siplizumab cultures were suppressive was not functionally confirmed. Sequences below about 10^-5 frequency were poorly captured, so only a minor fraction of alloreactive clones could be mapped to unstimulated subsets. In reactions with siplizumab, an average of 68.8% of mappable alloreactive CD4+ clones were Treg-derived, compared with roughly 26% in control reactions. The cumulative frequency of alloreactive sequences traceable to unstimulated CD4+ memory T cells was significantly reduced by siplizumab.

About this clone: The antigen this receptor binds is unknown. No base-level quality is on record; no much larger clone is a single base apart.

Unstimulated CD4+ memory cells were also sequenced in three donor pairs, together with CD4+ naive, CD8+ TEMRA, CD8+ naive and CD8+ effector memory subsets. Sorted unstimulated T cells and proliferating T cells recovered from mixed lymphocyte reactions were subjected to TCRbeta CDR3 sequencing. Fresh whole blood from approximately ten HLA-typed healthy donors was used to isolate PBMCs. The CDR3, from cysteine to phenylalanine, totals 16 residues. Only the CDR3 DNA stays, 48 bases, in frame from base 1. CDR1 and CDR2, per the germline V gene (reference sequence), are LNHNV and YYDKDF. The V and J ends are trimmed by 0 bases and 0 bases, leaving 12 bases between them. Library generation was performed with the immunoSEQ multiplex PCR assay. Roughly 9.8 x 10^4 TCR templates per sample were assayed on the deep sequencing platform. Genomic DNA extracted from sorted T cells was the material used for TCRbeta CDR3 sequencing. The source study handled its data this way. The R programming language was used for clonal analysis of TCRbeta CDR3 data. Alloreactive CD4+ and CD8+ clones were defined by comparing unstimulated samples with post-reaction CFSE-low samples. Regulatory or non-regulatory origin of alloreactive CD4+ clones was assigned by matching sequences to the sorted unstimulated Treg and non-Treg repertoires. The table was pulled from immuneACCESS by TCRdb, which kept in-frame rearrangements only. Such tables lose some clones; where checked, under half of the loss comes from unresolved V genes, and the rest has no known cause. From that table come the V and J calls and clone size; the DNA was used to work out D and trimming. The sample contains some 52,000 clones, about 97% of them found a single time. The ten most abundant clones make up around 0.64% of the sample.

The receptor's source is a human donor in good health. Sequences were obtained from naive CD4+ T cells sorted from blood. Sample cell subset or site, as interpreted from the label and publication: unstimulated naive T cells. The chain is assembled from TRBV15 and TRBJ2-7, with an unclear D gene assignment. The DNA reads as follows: TGTGCCACCAGCAGAGAAAACTATAGGAGCTCCTACGAGCAGTACTTC. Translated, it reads CATSRENYRSSYEQYF.